This is a list of T cell receptor beta chains from one sample in a study of T cell responses to AZD1222 COVID-19 vaccine. The repertoire was sequenced with immunoSEQ multiplex PCR; TCRdb's copy has only in-frame clones and lacks some. Among tens of thousands of clones listed, approximately 91% were seen once. The sequencing here drew on peripheral blood, taken on day 0 of AZD1222 vaccination. The receptors originated from an adult in good health. Both conserved end residues are part of each CDR3.

V gene: TRBV15; J gene: TRBJ1-2; CDR3 length: 17; CDR3 protein: CATSRDQQVVANYGYTF
V gene: TRBV6-5; J gene: TRBJ1-2; CDR3 length: 13; CDR3 protein: CASSYGRVYGYTF
V gene: TRBV2; J gene: TRBJ1-2; CDR3 length: 14; CDR3 protein: CASSANREVFGYTF
V gene: TRBV4-3; J gene: TRBJ2-5; CDR3 length: 14; CDR3 protein: CASSPGQAVETQYF
V gene: TRBV5-4; J gene: TRBJ2-5; CDR3 length: 14; CDR3 protein: CASSSKTAQETQYF
V gene: TRBV4-3; J gene: TRBJ1-2; CDR3 length: 15; CDR3 protein: CASSQTIDRDYGYTF
V gene: TRBV4-3; J gene: TRBJ2-3; CDR3 length: 18; CDR3 protein: CASSQDGTSGVSTDTQYF
V gene: TRBV27; J gene: TRBJ1-6; CDR3 length: 15; CDR3 protein: CASSFSGQATLPLHF
V gene: TRBV6-2/TRBV6-3; J gene: TRBJ1-6; CDR3 length: 16; CDR3 protein: CASSYDTGTGGSPLHF
V gene: TRBV18; J gene: TRBJ1-1; CDR3 length: 14; CDR3 protein: CASSPFVAEDEAFF
V gene: TRBV5-6; J gene: TRBJ2-7; CDR3 length: 15; CDR3 protein: CASSLAPGPTYEQYF
V gene: TRBV28; J gene: TRBJ1-5; CDR3 length: 14; CDR3 protein: CASSLSSVYQPQHF
V gene: TRBV16; J gene: TRBJ1-5; CDR3 length: 12; CDR3 protein: CASSPINQPQHF
V gene: TRBV4-1; J gene: TRBJ2-7; CDR3 length: 13; CDR3 protein: CASSQDRVYEQYF
V gene: TRBV7-2; J gene: TRBJ1-3; CDR3 length: 14; CDR3 protein: CASSARTGGNTIYF
V gene: TRBV6-2/TRBV6-3; J gene: TRBJ1-5; CDR3 length: 14; CDR3 protein: CASSYGDSNQPQHF
V gene: TRBV5-1; J gene: TRBJ2-1; CDR3 length: 15; CDR3 protein: CASSIVAGGQGEQFF
V gene: TRBV6-1; J gene: TRBJ1-5; CDR3 length: 14; CDR3 protein: CASSEGGREKPQHF
V gene: TRBV6-6; J gene: TRBJ1-6; CDR3 length: 14; CDR3 protein: CAGRQGTYNSPLHF
V gene: TRBV7-2; J gene: TRBJ1-2; CDR3 length: 12; CDR3 protein: CASKRGSDGYTF
V gene: TRBV27; J gene: TRBJ2-1; CDR3 length: 15; CDR3 protein: CASTSLSSSYNEQFF
V gene: TRBV14; J gene: TRBJ2-7; CDR3 length: 14; CDR3 protein: CASSQGGGPYEQYF
V gene: TRBV12-3/TRBV12-4; J gene: TRBJ2-7; CDR3 length: 13; CDR3 protein: CASRGDRFGEQYF
V gene: TRBV27; J gene: TRBJ1-2; CDR3 length: 15; CDR3 protein: CASRLHSPDTQGYTF
V gene: TRBV7-3; J gene: TRBJ1-1; CDR3 length: 15; CDR3 protein: CASSTTGQLNTEAFF
V gene: TRBV2; J gene: TRBJ2-7; CDR3 length: 12; CDR3 protein: CASSPQSYEQYF
V gene: TRBV19; J gene: TRBJ1-5; CDR3 length: 14; CDR3 protein: CASSPMGGNQPQHF
V gene: TRBV3-1/TRBV3-2; J gene: TRBJ2-3; CDR3 length: 14; CDR3 protein: CASSQSQGTDTQYF
V gene: TRBV9; J gene: TRBJ1-3; CDR3 length: 16; CDR3 protein: CASSVDMGGSGNTIYF
V gene: TRBV18; J gene: TRBJ2-1; CDR3 length: 16; CDR3 protein: CASSPRTSGSYNEQFF
V gene: TRBV9; J gene: TRBJ2-7; CDR3 length: 16; CDR3 protein: CASSVGGGTPSYEQYF
V gene: TRBV25-1; J gene: TRBJ2-7; CDR3 length: 12; CDR3 protein: CASSLSTYEQYF
V gene: TRBV20-1; J gene: TRBJ1-2; CDR3 length: 14; CDR3 protein: CSASSGQGNYGYTF
V gene: TRBV19; J gene: TRBJ2-1; CDR3 length: 12; CDR3 protein: CASAWGSNEQFF
V gene: TRBV7-2; J gene: TRBJ2-7; CDR3 length: 18; CDR3 protein: CASSPGPLQGASAYEQYF
V gene: TRBV5-1; J gene: TRBJ2-1; CDR3 length: 15; CDR3 protein: CASSLRITVGDEQFF
V gene: TRBV4-3; J gene: TRBJ2-2; CDR3 length: 16; CDR3 protein: CASSQEGLALAGELFF
V gene: TRBV4-1; J gene: TRBJ1-3; CDR3 length: 16; CDR3 protein: CASSQALGGSGNTIYF
V gene: TRBV18; J gene: TRBJ2-5; CDR3 length: 15; CDR3 protein: CASSPGTGSQETQYF
V gene: TRBV19; J gene: TRBJ2-7; CDR3 length: 15; CDR3 protein: CASTRTGTSPYEQYF
V gene: TRBV6-1; J gene: TRBJ2-7; CDR3 length: 13; CDR3 protein: CASSEPQGYEQYF
V gene: TRBV5-1; J gene: TRBJ1-4; CDR3 length: 15; CDR3 protein: CASSSTGATNEKLFF